This T cell receptor beta chain was sequenced for a study of graft-versus-host responses after intestinal transplantation. Whole-study findings and limits: Early post-transplant falls in HvG clones accompanied the peak levels of circulating GvH clones.

Data came from immunoSEQ multiplex PCR; TCRdb stores just in-frame clones and leaves some out. The sample carries around 120,000 clones, about nine tenths recorded once. V lost 0 bases to trimming and J lost 0 bases; unmatched junction nucleotides: 12. Germline assignment: CDR1 SGHRS and CDR2 YFSETQ. CDR3 length: 18 residues. In regard to this clone: What it binds is not known.

Source: unstimulated CD4+ T cells sorted from spleen or lymph node cells, taken before intestinal transplant. The clonotype originates from a human donor who received an intestinal transplant. This chain connects TRBV5-1 to TRBJ2-7; TRBD1 aligns across 7 bases. This CDR3 reads CASSLVGGQLGFSYEQYF. CDR3 DNA: TGCGCCAGCAGCTTGGTTGGGGGACAGCTCGGTTTCTCCTACGAGCAGTACTTC.